This TCR beta chain comes out of a study of T-cell reconstitution after alpha-beta-depleted transplantation in children (dated by TCRdb to the mid-2010s). For the study in its entirety: The study quantitatively tracked T-cell immune reconstitution after TCRalphabeta/CD19-depleted allogeneic hematopoietic cell transplantation in children using TCR repertoire profiling.

Points the paper makes about the study in general: In some patients, the high TCRbeta diversity seen at day 60 was put down to recipient T cells and intrathymic progenitors that had survived conditioning. The apparently early recovery of alphabetaT-cell counts about two months after transplant reportedly depended on only several hundred rapidly expanded clones that came from non-depleted graft cells. Hyperexpanded clone frequencies declined over subsequent months; after one year, T-cell counts and TCRbeta diversity were mostly attributed to newly produced T cells.

Library creation used PCR. Sequencer: Illumina HiSeq 2500. Molecular barcoding was employed in the preparation of TCR libraries, with unique molecular identifiers being used to normalize TCRbeta repertoire quantification. TCRdb redid the processing of the public reads, applying fastp at Q25 and MiXCR, and retained in-frame beta chains. CDR3 protein sequences are deduplicated, and each keeps its most common genes and DNA. A total of under 300,000 distinct CDR3 sequences appear in this sample, 11% of them only once. The ten top clones hold 20% to 25% of the sample. Taken from cysteine to phenylalanine, the CDR3 has 13 residues. The sequence is cut down to CDR3 DNA, 39 bases in frame from base 1. Cut back by 5 bases and 2 bases, the V and J ends lie 12 bases apart. CDR1 is given as SQVTM and CDR2 as ANQGSEA, both from the germline V gene. This clonotype has a count of ten or more. Its recognized antigen is unknown. No much larger clonotype is one base removed from it; base qualities were not supplied.

The treatment or condition tag for this specimen amounts to: allogeneic hematopoietic cell transplantation with graft depleted of TCRalphabeta T cells and CD19 B cells. Transplant recipients were children who received TCRalphabeta/CD19-depleted allogeneic hematopoietic cell grafts. The TCR was taken from a male patient between 2 and 10 years old who had a stem cell transplant for chronic granulomatous disease, so the T cells may come from the graft donor. This material consisted of peripheral blood, taken 180 days after TCRalphabeta/CD19-depleted stem cell transplant. The sequence joins TRBV29-1 to TRBJ2-5; the D segment cannot be called with confidence. The sequenced DNA is TGCAGCGTTCGTCTGGTAAAGCAAGAGACCCAGTACTTC. Its coded protein is CSVRLVKQETQYF.